Below, 29 T cell receptor beta chains from the same sample are listed, as sequenced in a study of blood T cells in healthy people across ages. PCR was performed a second time for roughly 7 to 11 cycles using a sample-barcoded 5' primer and a J-beta primer mix. TCRdb processed the 5' RACE reads anew with MiXCR; each CDR3 protein has one entry. This table has 1,800,000 or so distinct CDR3 sequences, 35% to 50% appearing once. The specimen was blood. The receptors were sampled from a human donor in good health.

V gene TRBV7-9 combines with J gene TRBJ1-5; weak D call: TRBD1 (5 bases). V lost 5 bases and J lost 4, with 15 bases in between. The CDR3 totals 15 residues. Per the germline V gene, CDR1 is SEHNR and CDR2 is FQNEAQ (reference sequence). CDR3: CASSQGESRNQPQHF. As DNA, the CDR3 is TGTGCCAGCAGCCAAGGGGAGTCTAGGAATCAGCCCCAGCATTTT. The full variable domain, its missing parts supplied by reference TRBV7-9 and TRBJ1-5, is DTGVSQNPRHKITKRGQNVTFRCDPISEHNRLYWYRQTLGQGPEFLTYFQNEAQLEKSRLLSDRFSAERPKGSFSTLEIQRTEQGDSAMYLCASSQGESRNQPQHFGDGTRLSIL.

This chain connects TRBV24-1 to TRBJ2-1; TRBD2 matches 14 bases. J was trimmed by 5 bases and V by 4 bases; bases with no gene match: 9. Per germline, CDR1 KGHDR and CDR2 SFDVKD. CDR3 size: 18 residues. CDR3 sequence reads: CATSEPPGLAGVNNEQFF. The CDR3 DNA is TGTGCCACCAGTGAACCTCCGGGACTAGCGGGGGTTAACAATGAGCAGTTCTTC.

The V call is TRBV6-6, the J call TRBJ1-2, with 8 positions matching TRBD1. Germline assignment: CDR1 MNHNY and CDR2 SVGAGI (reference sequence). The CDR3 runs to 16 residues. Trimming removed 8 bases from V and 6 bases from J; junction bases left unmatched: 17. The CDR3 nucleotides are TGTGCCAGCTTTTGGACCGCGCGGACAGGGTCAAATGGCTACACCTTC. Protein sequence: CASFWTARTGSNGYTF.

This clonotype has just a few counts. This chain joins TRBV6-6 and TRBJ1-2; TRBD1 agrees at 7 bases. The CDR3 has 13 amino acids. Germline values: CDR1 MNHNY, CDR2 SVGAGI (reference sequence). The junction had 6 bases not matched to a gene; V was cut back by 5 bases and J by 6 bases. This CDR3 is CASSQTGIDGYTF. CDR3 sequence (DNA): TGTGCCAGCAGTCAGACAGGGATAGATGGCTACACCTTC.

CDR3 sequence: CASSRGQGGDNEQFF. The CDR3 nucleotides are TGTGCCAGCAGCCGTGGACAGGGAGGCGACAATGAGCAGTTCTTC. This chain connects TRBV6-6 to TRBJ2-1, with 8 bases identical to TRBD1. Germline assignment: CDR1 MNHNY and CDR2 SVGAGI (reference sequence). This CDR3 spans 15 amino acids. V trimming: 6 bases; J trimming: 5 bases; junction bases outside the gene matches: 9.

In this sample, this clonotype turned up a few times. The chain joins TRBV20-1 to TRBJ2-1; D is perhaps TRBD1 or TRBD2 (6 bases each). This CDR3 contains 15 residues. The germline gives CDR1 DFQATT, CDR2 SNEGSKA (reference sequence). V was pared by 6 bases and J by 7 bases, with 22 bases between. This CDR3 reads CSALGTGGLINEQFF. The CDR3 DNA sequence: TGCAGTGCCCTCGGGACCGGGGGCCTTATAAATGAGCAGTTCTTC.

The V and J genes are TRBV27 and TRBJ2-4; D is unclear. The DNA matches TRBJ2-5 better at its end, which makes the J call doubtful. Germline CDR1 MNHEY, CDR2 SMNVEV (reference sequence). This CDR3 is 17 amino acids long. The CDR3 DNA is TGTGCCAGCAGTTCCTCCCCGGGCCCAACAAGGCAAGAGACCCAGTACTTC. This encodes CASSSSPGPTRQETQYF.

This clonotype was counted once. An end of the junction differs from the germline gene, which may be a read error. CDR3 DNA: TGTGCCGGCAGCTTAGTGGTTAACTCCTACGAGCAGTACTTC. Amino acids: CAGSLVVNSYEQYF. V and J are TRBV7-2 and TRBJ2-7; D remains unclear. Germline lookup yields CDR1 SGHTA and CDR2 FQGNSA. CDR3 length: 14 amino acids.

CDR3 sequence (DNA): TGTGCCAGCAGCTTAACGAGGGACAGGGTCTTTGGCTACACCTTC. The encoded protein is CASSLTRDRVFGYTF. The V gene is TRBV7-3, the J gene TRBJ1-2; TRBD1 matches at 9 bases. There are 15 residues in the CDR3. After removal of 0 bases from V and 7 bases from J, the junction contained 6 bases not matched to a gene. Germline-derived CDR1 and CDR2 are SGHTA and FQGTGA.

This clonotype was counted at least ten times. V usage is TRBV29-1 and J usage is TRBJ1-2; no clear D gene. Germline V CDR1 and CDR2: SQVTM, ANQGSEA. The ends were cut back, 7 bases at V and 8 bases at J, with 14 bases in the middle. The CDR3 runs 11 residues. Here the CDR3 reads CSAKEIDGYTF. The CDR3 DNA reads TGCAGCGCTAAGGAGATAGACGGCTACACCTTC.

This clonotype was observed a few times. The chain is built from TRBV7-2 and TRBJ1-4; possible D gene TRBD1, 5 bases. The germline gives CDR1 SGHTA, CDR2 FQGNSA. The length of the CDR3 is 20 residues. Trimming took off 5 bases at V and 0 bases at J, with 25 bases between the two ends. The CDR3 bases are TGTGCCAGCAGCACTGCCCAGACAGACCTAGTTCGTGCAACTAATGAAAAACTGTTTTTT. Translation: CASSTAQTDLVRATNEKLFF.

The chain couples TRBV20-1 to TRBJ1-2; 7 bases match TRBD1. The germline gives CDR1 DFQATT, CDR2 SNEGSKA (reference sequence). This CDR3 comprises 13 residues. Trimming cost V 7 bases and J 4 bases; bases outside gene matches: 9. The CDR3 DNA follows: TGCAGTGGGTGGGACAGCCTAAGCTATGGCTACACCTTC. Its translation: CSGWDSLSYGYTF.

The rearrangement joins TRBV7-2 to TRBJ2-7, with 12 bases aligning to TRBD2. With 4 bases clipped from V and 5 bases from J, the junction kept 6 bases outside the gene matches. The CDR3 sequence is 15 residues long. Germline CDR1 SGHTA, CDR2 FQGNSA. The DNA for the CDR3 is TGTGCCAGCAGCTACACTAGCGGGGGGAGCGACGAGCAGTACTTC. It is translated as CASSYTSGGSDEQYF.

This sequence joins TRBV4-1 and TRBJ2-3; D is unresolved. The CDR3 runs 16 residues. Per germline, CDR1 MGHRA and CDR2 YSYEKL. Trimming removed 3 bases at V and 2 bases at J, with 15 bases between. Here the CDR3 DNA reads TGCGCCAGCAGCCAGAAGGTCCAACTTATCACAGATACGCAGTATTTT. It encodes CASSQKVQLITDTQYF.

The rearrangement links TRBV16 to TRBJ2-5; D call uncertain. This CDR3 has 16 residues. V was pared by 0 bases and J by 1 base, with 12 bases between. Germline V lookup: CDR1 KGHSY, CDR2 FQNENV. The CDR3 nucleotides are TGTGCCAGCAGCCAATCAAGGCGCGGCGTCCAAGAGACCCAGTACTTC. Translation gives CASSQSRRGVQETQYF.

The gene calls are TRBV29-1 and TRBJ2-6, with D unresolved. CDR3 length: 12 residues. Germline V gene lookup returns CDR1 SQVTM and CDR2 ANQGSEA. V was cut by 4 bases and J by 3 bases, with 4 bases left in between. DNA of the CDR3: TGCAGCGTTGTAATTGGGGCCAACGTCCTGACTTTC. Residues: CSVVIGANVLTF.

This clonotype was seen a handful of times. This chain links TRBV20-1 with TRBJ2-1; a possible D gene is TRBD1 (5 bases). V was cut by 4 bases and J by 7 bases, with 17 bases left in between. The CDR3 covers 14 residues. The germline V gene encodes CDR1 DFQATT and CDR2 SNEGSKA (reference sequence). CDR3 residues: CSAKRLWGDNEQFF. The DNA of the CDR3 is TGCAGTGCTAAAAGATTGTGGGGCGATAATGAGCAGTTCTTC.

There are many counts of this clonotype. This rearrangement joins TRBV20-1 to TRBJ1-6, with D uncertain. The germline CDR1 and CDR2 sequences are DFQATT and SNEGSKA (reference sequence). Trimming left V 1 base short and J 0 bases short, with 7 bases between. This CDR3 spans 15 amino acids. DNA for the CDR3: TGCAGTGCTAGAGGGTGGAGCTCCTATAATTCACCCCTCCACTTT. Its protein is CSARGWSSYNSPLHF.

The CDR3 region has the DNA TGTGCCAGCAGTTTAACCGAGGTGCAGAGCCCCTACGAGCAGTACTTC. Its protein is CASSLTEVQSPYEQYF. This rearrangement joins TRBV28 to TRBJ2-7; D unresolved. Per germline, CDR1 MDHEN and CDR2 SYDVKM. V lost 2 bases and J 2 bases, leaving 16 bases between the germline ends. This CDR3 has 16 amino acids.

The chain links TRBV20-1 to TRBJ2-3; 11 bases fit TRBD2. V was pared by 1 base and J by 5 bases, with 5 bases of the junction left unmatched. This CDR3 spans 15 amino acids. Germline CDR1 reads DFQATT; CDR2 reads SNEGSKA (reference sequence). The CDR3 DNA sequence: TGCAGTGCTAGAGCGGTAGCGGGGGGGGGAGATACGCAGTATTTT. It encodes CSARAVAGGGDTQYF.

V is TRBV20-1 and J is TRBJ2-3; tentatively, D is TRBD2 (6 bases). This CDR3 has 15 amino acids. Germline V lookup: CDR1 DFQATT, CDR2 SNEGSKA (reference sequence). V lost 5 bases and J lost 0, with 15 bases in between. In nucleotides, the CDR3 is TGCAGTGCTTGCCACGGGGGTCCAAGCACAGATACGCAGTATTTT. Residues: CSACHGGPSTDTQYF.

This chain links TRBV27 with TRBJ2-7; no clear D gene. Germline CDR1 MNHEY, CDR2 SMNVEV (reference sequence). V lost 8 bases and J 3 bases, leaving 20 bases between the germline ends. The CDR3 runs 15 residues. The CDR3 sequence is CASHRGPGRFYEQYF. The CDR3 nucleotides read TGTGCCAGCCACCGAGGTCCAGGTCGATTCTACGAGCAGTACTTC.

V and J are TRBV20-1 and TRBJ2-1; possible D gene TRBD2, 6 bases. Germline CDR1 DFQATT, CDR2 SNEGSKA (reference sequence). With 1 base removed from V and 5 bases from J, the gap between germline ends came to 9 bases. This CDR3 region has 13 residues. CDR3 in DNA: TGCAGTGCTAGAGTTAGACTAGACAATGAGCAGTTCTTC. This translates into CSARVRLDNEQFF.

This clonotype has just a few counts. The CDR3, as DNA: TGTGCCAGCAGCCGGAACAGGGGGCAGGAGACCCAGTACTTC. Translation: CASSRNRGQETQYF. V is TRBV7-6 and J is TRBJ2-5, with 9 bases matching TRBD1. CDR1 and CDR2 (germline): SGHVS, FNYEAQ. J gave up 5 bases and V 5 bases, and 6 bases lay outside the gene matches. This CDR3 is built from 14 residues.

This clonotype has only a few counts. This chain connects TRBV5-1 to TRBJ2-7; the D gene is possibly TRBD2 (6 bases). V was trimmed by 5 bases and J by 0 bases, leaving 15 bases between them. Per the germline V gene, CDR1 is SGHRS and CDR2 is YFSETQ. The CDR3 is made up of 15 amino acids. The CDR3: CASSSRGKGSYEQYF. DNA for the CDR3: TGCGCCAGCAGTTCTCGGGGGAAGGGCTCCTACGAGCAGTACTTC.

This clonotype was seen repeatedly, ten times or more. The gene calls are TRBV7-2 and TRBJ2-3; D could derive from TRBD1 or TRBD2 (5 bases each). The CDR3 consists of 14 residues. V lost 5 bases, J lost 4 bases, and 13 bases lay in between. Per the germline V gene, CDR1 is SGHTA and CDR2 is FQGNSA. The DNA for the CDR3 is TGTGCCAGCAGCCCGAGGGGTCTATCAGATACGCAGTATTTT. This codes for CASSPRGLSDTQYF.

The chain combines TRBV7-6 with TRBJ2-5; D possibly corresponds to TRBD2 (5 bases). Germline CDR1 and CDR2: SGHVS and FNYEAQ. This CDR3 has 14 residues. The V and J ends lost 5 bases and 8 bases respectively, with 18 bases between them. CDR3 residues: CASSPITSPGTQYF. CDR3 DNA sequence: TGTGCCAGCAGCCCCATTACCTCCCCGGGAACCCAGTACTTC.

The gene calls are TRBV7-2 and TRBJ2-3; the D gene is possibly TRBD2 (6 bases). Germline CDR1 SGHTA, CDR2 FQGNSA. This CDR3 has 18 residues. Deletions cut 1 base from V and 6 bases from J, with 23 bases between. CDR3 bases: TGTGCCAGCAGCTTAGACCTATTTCTGCGACAAGGGAGGGATACGCAGTATTTT. Translating it yields CASSLDLFLRQGRDTQYF.

This clonotype occurred a few times. The rearrangement links TRBV4-3 to TRBJ1-2, with TRBD1 matching 7 bases. Germline lookup yields CDR1 LGHNA and CDR2 YSLEER. The trim removed 0 bases at V and 4 bases at J, leaving 5 bases unmatched. The CDR3 is made up of 15 amino acids. CDR3 nucleotides: TGCGCCAGCAGCCAAGAGACAGGGACGATCTATGGCTACACCTTC. It translates to CASSQETGTIYGYTF.